The 30 T cell receptor beta chains in this list originate from one sample, sequenced in a study of OX40 agonist ivuxolimab in advanced cancers. Repertoires were generated with immunoSEQ multiplex PCR, while TCRdb's copy carries only in-frame clones and drops some. Seen here are under 70,000 clones, more than 85% observed once, and the top ten hold around 0.63%. This specimen consisted of CD4+ or CD8+ T cells sorted from blood, obtained in a trial of the OX40 agonist ivuxolimab. These receptors all come from an adult with an advanced solid tumor such as melanoma, head and neck, liver or kidney cancer.

This sequence joins TRBV9 and TRBJ2-1; D gene uncertain. Between the trimmed V and J ends, which lost 4 bases and 0 bases, there was a span of 17 bases. CDR3 length: 17 residues. In germline, CDR1 is SGDLS, CDR2 YYNGEE. The CDR3 protein is CASSRSPQPSSYNEQFF. The CDR3 DNA sequence: TGTGCCAGCAGCAGATCCCCCCAGCCCAGCTCCTACAATGAGCAGTTCTTC. Based on the CDR3 plus reference TRBV9 and TRBJ2-1, the full variable domain is DSGVTQTPKHLITATGQRVTLRCSPRSGDLSVYWYQQSLDQGLQFLIQYYNGEERAKGNILERFSAQQFPDLHSELNLSSLELGDSALYFCASSRSPQPSSYNEQFFGPGTRLTVL.

The chain carries TRBV10-1 and TRBJ2-3, with D possibly being TRBD1 or TRBD2 (5 bases each). CDR1 is WNHNN, CDR2 SYGVQD, per germline (reference sequence). CDR3 length equals 15 residues. Trimming took off 4 bases at V and 2 bases at J, with 13 bases between the two ends. The DNA for the CDR3 is TGCGCCAGCAGTGTACCCCAGGGAGTCACAGATACGCAGTATTTT. Its protein is CASSVPQGVTDTQYF.

The CDR3 is CSVLVRTGGNTGELFF. CDR3 nucleotides: TGCAGCGTTCTTGTCCGGACAGGGGGGAACACCGGGGAGCTGTTTTTT. The gene calls are TRBV29-1 and TRBJ2-2; 10 bases agree with TRBD1. The V gene's germline CDR1 is SQVTM and CDR2 ANQGSEA. The CDR3 runs 16 residues. V dropped 5 bases and J dropped 1; count of bases not matched to a gene: 7.

V gene TRBV29-1 combines with J gene TRBJ2-1; 10 positions agree with TRBD2. The germline gives CDR1 SQVTM, CDR2 ANQGSEA. This CDR3 comprises 14 residues. V lost 7 bases and J lost 1; bases outside the gene matches: 4. The DNA of the CDR3 is TGCAGCGCCTCTAGCGGGAGTTCCTACAATGAGCAGTTCTTC. Translating it yields CSASSGSSYNEQFF.

The V gene is TRBV30, the J gene TRBJ2-1, with D possibly being TRBD1 or TRBD2 (5 bases each). With 4 bases removed from V and 0 bases from J, the gap between germline ends came to 13 bases. Germline CDR1 reads GTSNPN; CDR2 reads SVGIG (reference sequence). This CDR3 spans 15 amino acids. The CDR3 sequence is CAWNLGDRSYNEQFF. DNA of the CDR3: TGTGCCTGGAATTTGGGGGATCGCTCCTACAATGAGCAGTTCTTC.

This chain joins TRBV7-2 and TRBJ1-5, with 7 bases aligning to TRBD1. Trimming at V came to 5 bases and at J to 2 bases, leaving 6 bases not matched to a gene. The CDR3 is 15 residues long. Looked up from germline, CDR1 is SGHTA and CDR2 is FQGNSA. The CDR3 DNA sequence: TGTGCCAGCAGCACCCGGGACAGCCGCAATCAGCCCCAGCATTTT. Protein product: CASSTRDSRNQPQHF. The entire variable domain, with the rest obtained from reference TRBV7-2 and TRBJ1-5, is as follows: GAGVSQSPSNKVTEKGKDVELRCDPISGHTALYWYRQSLGQGLEFLIYFQGNSAPDKSGLPSDRFSAERTGGSVSTLTIQRTQQEDSAVYLCASSTRDSRNQPQHFGDGTRLSIL.

The chain employs TRBV19 and TRBJ2-7; weak D call: TRBD1 (5 bases). CDR3 length: 15 residues. V dropped 0 bases and J dropped 3 bases, with 12 bases sitting between them. CDR1 and CDR2 (germline): LNHDA, SQIVND (reference sequence). The CDR3 region is CASSIEWQGNYEQYF. CDR3 DNA: TGTGCCAGTAGTATAGAATGGCAGGGAAACTACGAGCAGTACTTC.

The gene calls are TRBV7-9 and TRBJ2-7, with 10 bases matching TRBD2. This CDR3 contains 15 residues. V was pared by 4 bases and J by 1 base, with 4 bases of the junction left unmatched. The germline CDR1 and CDR2 sequences are SEHNR and FQNEAQ (reference sequence). This CDR3 reads CASSSTSGVSYEQYF. As DNA, the CDR3 is TGTGCCAGCAGCTCCACTAGCGGGGTTTCCTACGAGCAGTACTTC.

The chain carries TRBV5-1 and TRBJ2-3; D not certain. This CDR3 has 15 residues. CDR1 and CDR2 from the germline V gene are SGHRS and YFSETQ. V shed 0 bases and J shed 1 base, with 9 bases lying between them. CDR3 in amino acids: CASSLALPGTDTQYF. The CDR3 DNA reads as TGCGCCAGCAGCTTGGCTCTACCGGGCACAGATACGCAGTATTTT.

CDR3 nucleotide sequence: TGTGCCAGCAGCCCCCAGAGTGGGCCCTATGGCTACACCTTC. It specifies CASSPQSGPYGYTF. The chain has TRBV7-6 and TRBJ1-2; D is undetermined. The CDR3 totals 14 residues. Germline loops: CDR1 SGHVS, CDR2 FNYEAQ. The V end lost 5 bases, the J end lost 4 bases, and 14 bases lay between the germline ends.

This clone was detected only once. This rearrangement joins TRBV6-6 to TRBJ1-2; 8 bases line up with TRBD1. With 6 bases clipped from V and 7 bases from J, the junction kept 13 bases outside the gene matches. CDR3 length: 15 amino acids. Germline assignment: CDR1 MNHNY and CDR2 SVGAGI (reference sequence). The CDR3 nucleotides are TGTGCCAGCAGCCCCCCCGAGAGGACAGGGACTGGCTACACCTTC. Translation gives CASSPPERTGTGYTF.

The chain uses TRBV18 and TRBJ1-1; TRBD1 agrees at 8 bases. The CDR3 runs to 14 residues. CDR1 and CDR2 (germline): KGHSH, LQKENI. J was trimmed by 3 bases and V by 3 bases; bases with no gene match: 3. The CDR3 region is CASSPNRGDTEAFF. The DNA of the CDR3 is TGTGCCAGCTCACCGAACAGGGGGGACACTGAAGCTTTCTTT.

The V and J genes are TRBV9 and TRBJ2-5, with D hard to call. There are 13 residues in the CDR3. V lost 0 bases and J 1 base, leaving 4 bases between the germline ends. The germline V gene encodes CDR1 SGDLS and CDR2 YYNGEE. CDR3 loop: CASSVAGQETQYF. The CDR3 nucleotides are TGTGCCAGCAGCGTAGCGGGCCAAGAGACCCAGTACTTC.

The chain recombines TRBV6-1 with TRBJ2-5; 8 bases line up with TRBD2. This CDR3 has 14 amino acids. V was clipped by 8 bases and J by 4 bases; unmatched bases: 9. Germline CDR1 and CDR2: MNHNS and SASEGT. DNA of the CDR3: TGTGCCAGCTCGGGGGGGGCAGGTAGAGAGACCCAGTACTTC. Its translation is CASSGGAGRETQYF.

The count of this clone is one. One end of the junction fails to match germline, which may point to a read error. The chain carries TRBV5-3 and TRBJ1-6, with a weak D call TRBD1 (5 bases). TRBV5-3 is an ORF for which the function is uncertain. There are 15 residues in the CDR3. CDR3 sequence (DNA): TGTGCCAGCAGCTTGGTGGGACTGGGAAGTAGGTCACTCCACTTT. Its translation is CASSLVGLGSRSLHF.

This clone was recorded a few times. The rearrangement joins TRBV18 to TRBJ1-1; D is unresolved. The CDR3 has 12 amino acids. The ends were cut back, 4 bases at V and 7 bases at J, with 10 bases in the middle. In germline, CDR1 is KGHSH, CDR2 LQKENI. As DNA, the CDR3 is TGTGCCAGCTCACTACAATCATATGAAGCTTTCTTT. Translation gives CASSLQSYEAFF.

This clone was recorded only once. The V call is TRBV9, the J call TRBJ1-1, with D possibly being TRBD1 (6 bases). In germline, CDR1 is SGDLS, CDR2 YYNGEE. V lost 3 bases to trimming and J lost 1 base, with 10 bases between them. The CDR3 length is 14 residues. The CDR3 DNA is TGTGCCAGCAGCGACAGGGTAGGGAACACTGAAGCTTTCTTT. It translates to CASSDRVGNTEAFF.

The chain uses TRBV5-4 and TRBJ1-6; 7 bases line up with TRBD1. J gave up 7 bases and V 4 bases, and 5 bases lay outside the gene matches. Germline V gene lookup returns CDR1 SGHNT and CDR2 YYREEE (reference sequence). The CDR3 runs 14 residues. The CDR3 here is CASSRDRINSPLHF. DNA of the CDR3: TGTGCCAGCAGCAGGGACAGAATCAATTCACCCCTCCACTTT.

CDR3 sequence: CASTQSEGRGYTF. CDR3 bases: TGTGCCAGCACCCAGAGCGAGGGTCGGGGCTACACCTTC. V gene TRBV6-6 combines with J gene TRBJ1-2; D gene unclear. The V end lost 7 bases, the J end lost 8 bases, and 17 bases lay between the germline ends. Germline loops: CDR1 MNHNY, CDR2 SVGAGI (reference sequence). The CDR3 is made up of 13 amino acids.

The rearrangement uses TRBV5-1 and TRBJ1-4; a possible D gene is TRBD1 (5 bases). This CDR3 is 15 amino acids long. Germline values: CDR1 SGHRS, CDR2 YFSETQ. Trimming removed 1 base from V and 2 bases from J, with 9 bases in between. Here the CDR3 DNA reads TGCGCCAGCAGCTTGAGGGGAAATACTAATGAAAAACTGTTTTTT. Its protein is CASSLRGNTNEKLFF.

Only one count was recorded for this clone. V is TRBV7-8 and J is TRBJ1-4; TRBD1 might be the D (6 bases). Deletions cut 5 bases from V and 0 bases from J, with 16 bases between. Germline V lookup: CDR1 SGHVS, CDR2 FQNEAQ. This CDR3 is built from 17 residues. In DNA form, the CDR3 reads TGTGCCAGCAGCCCACAGGGTGGTATATCAACTAATGAAAAACTGTTTTTT. Its protein product is CASSPQGGISTNEKLFF.

V and J are TRBV6-1 and TRBJ2-1; 8 positions agree with TRBD1. Germline V lookup: CDR1 MNHNS, CDR2 SASEGT. This CDR3 has 14 residues. The trim removed 6 bases at V and 6 bases at J, leaving 7 bases unmatched. CDR3 DNA: TGTGCCAGCAGGGGCCTACAGGGGGGCAATGAGCAGTTCTTC. Its translation is CASRGLQGGNEQFF.

CDR3 in amino acids: CASSSWTGNEKLFF. The CDR3 bases are TGTGCCAGCAGCTCGTGGACTGGTAATGAAAAACTGTTTTTT. The V and J genes are TRBV9 and TRBJ1-4; no definite D call. Trimming cost V 4 bases and J 4 bases, with 11 bases left between them. CDR3 length: 14 residues. Germline V gene sequence: CDR1 SGDLS, CDR2 YYNGEE.

This sequence joins TRBV6-4 and TRBJ2-1, with D possibly matching TRBD2 (5 bases). Germline V gives CDR1 MRHNA, CDR2 SNTAGT. This CDR3 is built from 19 residues. Between the trimmed V and J ends, which lost 4 bases and 5 bases, there was a span of 27 bases. The CDR3 DNA is TGTGCCAGCAGTGGGGTCATGGACTTTCTATTAATTCATAACAATGAGCAGTTCTTC. Protein product: CASSGVMDFLLIHNNEQFF.

The chain couples TRBV9 to TRBJ2-2; D may be TRBD2 (5 bases). Germline CDR1 SGDLS, CDR2 YYNGEE. Trimming took off 0 bases at V and 2 bases at J, with 8 bases between the two ends. There are 15 residues in the CDR3. The CDR3 spells CASSVAGSNTGELFF. The CDR3 DNA follows: TGTGCCAGCAGCGTAGCGGGATCAAACACCGGGGAGCTGTTTTTT.

The chain employs TRBV15 and TRBJ2-3; 9 bases align to TRBD1. The germline V gene has CDR1 LNHNV and CDR2 YYDKDF (reference sequence). There are 19 residues in the CDR3. V lost 1 base to trimming and J lost 0 bases; unmatched junction nucleotides: 11. CDR3 DNA sequence: TGTGCCACCAGCAGAGGTCTAGCCGGGACAGGGACTAGCACAGATACGCAGTATTTT. It translates to CATSRGLAGTGTSTDTQYF.

This clone was counted only a few times. This sequence joins TRBV14 and TRBJ1-2, with TRBD1 as a possible D gene (5 bases). This CDR3 contains 14 residues. Germline V gives CDR1 SGHDN, CDR2 FVKESK. V lost 3 bases to trimming and J lost 1 base, with 9 bases between them. The CDR3 loop is CASSHRQFNYGYTF. The DNA of the CDR3 is TGTGCCAGCAGCCATCGACAGTTTAACTATGGCTACACCTTC.

This clone was recorded only once. The V gene is TRBV6-5, the J gene TRBJ1-1; D gene ambiguous. This CDR3 comprises 13 residues. The germline V gene has CDR1 MNHEY and CDR2 SVGAGI. Deletions cut 5 bases from V and 13 bases from J, with 20 bases between. The CDR3 coding sequence is TGTGCCAGCAGTGAAGCGGTGGTCGGGCTGGGTTTCTTT. The encoded protein is CASSEAVVGLGFF.

The chain carries TRBV6-5 and TRBJ1-2, with unresolved D. This CDR3 comprises 13 residues. V lost 3 bases, J lost 3 bases, and 8 bases lay in between. CDR1 MNHEY and CDR2 SVGAGI come from the germline V gene. The CDR3 reads CASSYTADYGYTF. In DNA, the CDR3 is TGTGCCAGCAGTTATACGGCAGACTATGGCTACACCTTC.

The chain uses TRBV5-1 and TRBJ1-6, with 9 bases aligning to TRBD1. V lost 4 bases and J lost 6; bases outside the gene matches: 5. Germline V gene data show CDR1 as SGHRS and CDR2 as YFSETQ. The CDR3 spans 15 residues. The CDR3 DNA reads as TGCGCCAGCAGCCTCCTACAGGGGGCTAATTCACCCCTCCACTTT. As protein: CASSLLQGANSPLHF.